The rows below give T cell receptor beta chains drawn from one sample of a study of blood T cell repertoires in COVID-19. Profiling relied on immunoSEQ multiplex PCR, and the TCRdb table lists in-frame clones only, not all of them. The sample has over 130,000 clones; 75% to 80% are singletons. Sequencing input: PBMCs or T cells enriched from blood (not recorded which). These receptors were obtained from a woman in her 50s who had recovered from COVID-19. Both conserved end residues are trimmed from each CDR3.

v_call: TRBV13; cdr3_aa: ASSLAGYNEQF
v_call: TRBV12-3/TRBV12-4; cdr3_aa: ASCWRGSAEAF
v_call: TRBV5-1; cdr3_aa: ASSPDRATEAF
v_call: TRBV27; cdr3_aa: ASSWRTGNTEAF
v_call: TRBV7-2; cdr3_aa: ASSKEGGRETQY
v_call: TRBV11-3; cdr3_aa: ASSSPQQGRAEAF
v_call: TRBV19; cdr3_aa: ASTVSDTGELF
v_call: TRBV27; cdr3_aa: ASRTDRQGPYEQY
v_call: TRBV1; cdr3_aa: TSSASERGTSGRHPGEDTQY
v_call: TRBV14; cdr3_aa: ASSQGQTGPYGYT
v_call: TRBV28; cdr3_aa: ASSLNYGYT
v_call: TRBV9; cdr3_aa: ASMGRDSYSYEQY
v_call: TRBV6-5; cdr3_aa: ASSSGQGRQPQH
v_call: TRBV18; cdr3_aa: ASSPAPNQPQH
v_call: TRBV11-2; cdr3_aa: ASGLIRMNTEAF
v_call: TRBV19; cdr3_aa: ASKDRNRDSGNTIY
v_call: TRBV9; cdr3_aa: ASSGGTGGWNSPLH
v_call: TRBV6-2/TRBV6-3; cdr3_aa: ASSLRPDRNYEQY
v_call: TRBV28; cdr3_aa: VSSLDMMEAF
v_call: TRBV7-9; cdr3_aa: ASSHSDRGLYNEQF
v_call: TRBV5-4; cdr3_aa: ASSPTGTPNTGELF
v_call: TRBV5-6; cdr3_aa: ASSSRLDGYT
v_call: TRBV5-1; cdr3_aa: ASSLGTEPNTEAF
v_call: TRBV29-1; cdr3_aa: SIRDRGNEQF
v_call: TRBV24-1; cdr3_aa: ATSDLGQGAGNEKLF
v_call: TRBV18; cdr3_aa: ASSPGLGVSGNTIY
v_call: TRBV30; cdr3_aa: AWSSNYEQF
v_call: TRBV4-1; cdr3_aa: ASSPGGALIPNQPQH
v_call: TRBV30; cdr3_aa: AWRGLAGGYEQY
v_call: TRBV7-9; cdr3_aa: ASSLNFGTGVDNEQF
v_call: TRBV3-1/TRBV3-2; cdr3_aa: ASSQATGNDYGYT
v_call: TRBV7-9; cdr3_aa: ASSLAGGPLDNEQF
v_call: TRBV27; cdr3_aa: ASSFGQGRGYT
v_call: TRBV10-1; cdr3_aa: ASSVSGATTGELF
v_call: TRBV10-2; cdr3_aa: ASGHNYGYT
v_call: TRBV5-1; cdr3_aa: ASSSRDRGTYEQY
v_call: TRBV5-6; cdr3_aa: ASSLTGRDAYEQY
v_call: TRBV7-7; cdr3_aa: ASSPSGGAGETQY
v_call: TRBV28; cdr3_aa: ASSLPGTSDSYEQY
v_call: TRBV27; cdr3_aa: ASSVRQGRAEKLF
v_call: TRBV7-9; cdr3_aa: ASSLAAQTSGNTIY
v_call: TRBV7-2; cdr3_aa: ASSAHRENYGYT
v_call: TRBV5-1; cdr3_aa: ASSLDGQDGYT
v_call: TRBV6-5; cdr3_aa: ASSYKRGRWGYEQY
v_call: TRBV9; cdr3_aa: ASSVVSTGNTEAF
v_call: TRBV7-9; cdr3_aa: ASSLNRGGDTDTQY